The 27 T cell receptor beta chains below come from one sample, sequenced in a study of blood T cell repertoires in COVID-19. Here immunoSEQ multiplex PCR was the method, and the copy in TCRdb shows in-frame clones only, minus some. The data hold 140,000 to 150,000 clones, with roughly 90% observed a single time. The material sequenced was PBMCs or T cells enriched from blood (not recorded which). The source of these receptors is a woman in her thirties with acute COVID-19.

The sample holds one count of this clone. The chain recombines TRBV5-6 with TRBJ1-5; the match to TRBD1 covers 9 bases. The V segment lost 4 bases and the J segment 4 bases; nucleotides outside the gene matches: 12. The CDR3 is 17 amino acids. Germline V gives CDR1 SGHDT, CDR2 YYEEEE. CDR3 amino acids: CASSRDRVLVRNQPQHF. The CDR3 DNA reads as TGTGCCAGCAGCCGGGACAGGGTCTTAGTTCGGAATCAGCCCCAGCATTTT.

The rearrangement links TRBV13 to TRBJ2-1; no clear D gene. The germline V gene encodes CDR1 PRHDT and CDR2 FYEKMQ (reference sequence). This CDR3 is 13 amino acids long. V dropped 7 bases and J dropped 7 bases, with 14 bases sitting between them. The chain's CDR3 is CASTDKFQNEQFF. The CDR3 nucleotides read TGTGCCAGCACAGATAAGTTCCAGAATGAGCAGTTCTTC.

The chain links TRBV7-3 to TRBJ2-5; D is possibly TRBD1 (6 bases). The CDR3 spans 13 residues. CDR1 is SGHTA, CDR2 FQGTGA, per germline. Trimming stripped 8 bases from V and 1 base from J, with 11 bases between. CDR3: CASARGGQETQYF. CDR3 bases: TGTGCCAGCGCCCGAGGGGGCCAAGAGACCCAGTACTTC.

The chain combines TRBV30 with TRBJ2-1; D gene ambiguous. The CDR3 is 13 residues long. V was pared by 3 bases and J by 4 bases, with 10 bases between. Looked up from germline, CDR1 is GTSNPN and CDR2 is SVGIG (reference sequence). The CDR3 sequence: CAWSEDSYNEQFF. For the CDR3, the DNA is TGTGCCTGGAGCGAAGACTCTTACAATGAGCAGTTCTTC.

In its sample, this clone was seen once. The V gene is TRBV18, the J gene TRBJ2-2; D not certain. Trimming cost V 2 bases and J 2 bases, with 12 bases left between them. The CDR3 consists of 16 residues. Germline-derived CDR1 and CDR2 are KGHSH and LQKENI. The CDR3 here is CASSPSNGLNTGELFF. For the CDR3, the DNA is TGTGCCAGCTCACCATCTAACGGGTTAAACACCGGGGAGCTGTTTTTT.

V usage is TRBV2 and J usage is TRBJ2-7; 7 bases agree with TRBD1. Trimming cost V 3 bases and J 12 bases; bases outside gene matches: 8. The CDR3 extends over 12 amino acids. Germline V CDR1 and CDR2: SNHLY, FYNNEI. As DNA, the CDR3 is TGTGCCAGCAGTGATGATATGGACAGGAGGTACTTC. It encodes CASSDDMDRRYF. Drawing the rest from reference TRBV2 and TRBJ2-7, the complete variable domain is EPEVTQTPSHQVTQMGQEVILRCVPISNHLYFYWYRQILGQKVEFLVSFYNNEISEKSEIFDDQFSVERPDGSNFTLKIRSTKLEDSAMYFCASSDDMDRRYFGPGTRLTVT.

This chain connects TRBV19 to TRBJ2-7; tentative D call: TRBD1 (5 bases). Per the germline V gene, CDR1 is LNHDA and CDR2 is SQIVND (reference sequence). V shed 5 bases and J shed 2 bases, with 10 bases lying between them. The CDR3 length is 13 residues. The chain's CDR3 is CASSGQGPYEQYF. CDR3 coding DNA: TGTGCCAGTAGTGGGCAGGGTCCCTACGAGCAGTACTTC.

This clone was seen a few times. This chain joins TRBV7-9 and TRBJ2-1; 9 nucleotides match TRBD2. CDR1 is SEHNR, CDR2 FQNEAQ, per germline (reference sequence). Trimming at V came to 5 bases and at J to 5 bases, leaving 19 bases not matched to a gene. This CDR3 contains 19 residues. CDR3 amino acids: CASSNPGQLAGASHNEQFF. Written as DNA, the CDR3 is TGTGCCAGCAGCAACCCAGGACAGTTAGCGGGAGCGAGCCACAATGAGCAGTTCTTC. Looking up the rest from reference TRBV7-9 and TRBJ2-1 gives the full variable domain: DTGVSQNPRHKITKRGQNVTFRCDPISEHNRLYWYRQTLGQGPEFLTYFQNEAQLEKSRLLSDRFSAERPKGSFSTLEIQRTEQGDSAMYLCASSNPGQLAGASHNEQFFGPGTRLTVL.

The chain is built from TRBV4-1 and TRBJ2-7; 8 bases align to TRBD2. This CDR3 is built from 12 residues. Germline V gene sequence: CDR1 MGHRA, CDR2 YSYEKL. J gave up 12 bases and V 3 bases, and 7 bases lay outside the gene matches. DNA for the CDR3: TGCGCCAGCAGCCACAGAGCGGGAGCTCTGTACTTC. Its protein is CASSHRAGALYF.

For the CDR3, the DNA is TGTGCCAGCAGAGAAACAGGGATCGCGAACACCGGGGAGCTGTTTTTT. Protein sequence: CASRETGIANTGELFF. The V call is TRBV6-1, the J call TRBJ2-2, with D possibly TRBD1 on 6 matching bases. Germline CDR1 and CDR2: MNHNS and SASEGT. This CDR3 has 16 amino acids. Trimming left V 6 bases short and J 0 bases short, with 14 bases between.

The chain couples TRBV19 to TRBJ1-1; the match to TRBD1 covers 8 bases. With V trimmed by 4 bases and J by 1 base, 2 bases remained unmatched. CDR3 size: 14 residues. CDR1 and CDR2 (germline): LNHDA, SQIVND (reference sequence). The CDR3 DNA reads TGTGCCAGTAGTAAGACAGGGGCGAACACTGAAGCTTTCTTT. The encoded protein is CASSKTGANTEAFF.

This clone was seen only a few times. The chain links TRBV28 to TRBJ1-2, with 10 bases lining up with TRBD1. The CDR3 covers 17 residues. The germline CDR1 and CDR2 sequences are MDHEN and SYDVKM. After removal of 2 bases from V and 3 bases from J, the junction contained 9 bases not matched to a gene. The CDR3 loop reads CASSLVGQGLIDYGYTF. The CDR3 DNA follows: TGTGCCAGCAGTTTAGTGGGACAGGGGTTGATCGACTATGGCTACACCTTC.

The rearrangement uses TRBV4-2 and TRBJ2-6, with D perhaps TRBD2 (5 bases). This CDR3 is 17 amino acids long. Trimming stripped 8 bases from V and 0 bases from J, with 17 bases between. CDR1 and CDR2 from the germline V gene are LGHNA and YNFKEQ. The CDR3 loop reads CASGGGLAASGANVLTF. CDR3 bases: TGTGCCAGCGGAGGTGGACTCGCTGCCTCTGGGGCCAACGTCCTGACTTTC.

This chain connects TRBV18 to TRBJ2-1; TRBD2 agrees at 7 bases. This CDR3 has 15 residues. V gave up 3 bases and J gave up 7 bases; unmatched junction bases: 9. Per the germline V gene, CDR1 is KGHSH and CDR2 is LQKENI. CDR3 region: CASSPPSGVENEQFF. The CDR3 nucleotides read TGTGCCAGCTCACCTCCTAGCGGAGTCGAGAATGAGCAGTTCTTC.

The chain uses TRBV6-5 and TRBJ2-2; 8 nucleotides agree with TRBD1. CDR1 and CDR2 (germline): MNHEY, SVGAGI. After removal of 7 bases from V and 1 base from J, the junction contained 2 bases not matched to a gene. CDR3 length: 14 residues. DNA for the CDR3: TGTGCCAGCAAAGGACAGGGGAACACCGGGGAGCTGTTTTTT. As protein: CASKGQGNTGELFF.

The chain joins TRBV28 to TRBJ2-1; no firm D call. The CDR3 length is 13 residues. Germline CDR1 MDHEN, CDR2 SYDVKM. Trimming took 2 bases from V and 4 from J, leaving 6 bases between them. CDR3 bases: TGTGCCAGCAGTTTAGGGCCGTACAATGAGCAGTTCTTC. Translation: CASSLGPYNEQFF.

The chain couples TRBV2 to TRBJ2-7; D is undetermined. V gave up 7 bases and J gave up 2 bases, with 6 bases separating them. The germline V gene encodes CDR1 SNHLY and CDR2 FYNNEI. This CDR3 is 11 amino acids long. The CDR3: CASTSAYEQYF. Written as DNA, the CDR3 is TGTGCCAGCACCTCCGCCTACGAGCAGTACTTC.

The V and J genes are TRBV7-9 and TRBJ1-3, with D possibly being TRBD1 (6 bases). Germline V CDR1 and CDR2: SEHNR, FQNEAQ (reference sequence). Trimming cost V 0 bases and J 3 bases, with 6 bases left between them. There are 14 residues in the CDR3. CDR3 sequence: CASSLARGGNTIYF. DNA for the CDR3: TGTGCCAGCAGCTTAGCCAGGGGTGGAAACACCATATATTTT.

The chain employs TRBV4-1 and TRBJ2-1; 8 positions agree with TRBD1. V shed 5 bases, J shed 15 bases, and the junction held 9 bases outside the gene matches. The CDR3 is 12 residues long. The germline gives CDR1 MGHRA, CDR2 YSYEKL. As DNA, the CDR3 is TGCGCCAGCAGCTACCGGGACAGGCACTTGTTCTTC. It encodes CASSYRDRHLFF.

The chain combines TRBV6-5 with TRBJ2-2; 11 bases map to TRBD1. V shed 10 bases, J shed 7 bases, and the junction held 11 bases outside the gene matches. The CDR3 consists of 15 residues. Looked up from germline, CDR1 is MNHEY and CDR2 is SVGAGI. In DNA form, the CDR3 reads TGTGCCATAGCACCTCGGGACAGGGGGGTCGGGGAGCTGTTTTTT. Amino acids: CAIAPRDRGVGELFF.

The gene calls are TRBV7-2 and TRBJ1-1; D is perhaps TRBD1 (6 bases). Germline CDR1 and CDR2: SGHTA and FQGNSA. This CDR3 has 15 amino acids. Trimming removed 3 bases at V and 0 bases at J, with 11 bases between. The CDR3 sequence: CASSFSDSLNTEAFF. The CDR3 bases are TGTGCCAGCAGCTTCTCGGACAGTTTGAACACTGAAGCTTTCTTT.

This clone was observed many times. The V and J genes are TRBV28 and TRBJ1-5, with D tentatively TRBD1 (5 bases). Germline assignment: CDR1 MDHEN and CDR2 SYDVKM. This CDR3 contains 15 residues. Between the trimmed V and J ends, which lost 6 bases and 5 bases, there was a span of 17 bases. CDR3 amino acids: CASSGSAGTDQPQHF. The DNA for the CDR3 is TGTGCCAGCAGCGGCTCGGCGGGGACCGATCAGCCCCAGCATTTT.

The V and J genes are TRBV10-1 and TRBJ1-2, with D possibly matching TRBD1 (6 bases). CDR1 and CDR2 from the germline V gene are WNHNN and SYGVQD (reference sequence). The CDR3 totals 14 residues. V dropped 6 bases and J dropped 5 bases, with 16 bases sitting between them. The CDR3 sequence: CASSQRGRGYGYTF. DNA for the CDR3: TGCGCCAGCAGCCAGAGGGGCAGGGGTTATGGCTACACCTTC.

This sequence joins TRBV19 and TRBJ2-6, with a possible D match to TRBD1 (5 bases). The CDR3 has 18 residues. V gave up 6 bases and J gave up 0 bases, with 18 bases separating them. The V gene's germline CDR1 is LNHDA and CDR2 SQIVND (reference sequence). The CDR3 region is CASSLRQGRNSGANVLTF. In nucleotides, the CDR3 is TGTGCCAGTAGCCTTCGTCAGGGCCGCAACTCTGGGGCCAACGTCCTGACTTTC. The full variable domain, with the rest looked up from reference TRBV19 and TRBJ2-6, is DGGITQSPKYLFRKEGQNVTLSCEQNLNHDAMYWYRQDPGQGLRLIYYSQIVNDFQKGDIAEGYSVSREKKESFPLTVTSAQKNPTAFYLCASSLRQGRNSGANVLTFGAGSRLTVL.

The V gene is TRBV15, the J gene TRBJ2-3; 8 nucleotides align to TRBD2. CDR1 LNHNV and CDR2 YYDKDF come from the germline V gene (reference sequence). The CDR3 contains 17 residues. The V and J ends lost 1 base and 3 bases, in that order; junction bases with no gene match: 9. The chain's CDR3 is CATSRVGGRTITDTQYF. CDR3 coding DNA: TGTGCCACCAGCAGAGTAGGCGGGAGGACAATAACAGATACGCAGTATTTT.

The J gene is TRBJ2-1, the V gene TRBV5-3; the match to TRBD2 covers 7 bases. TRBV5-3 is an ORF, with its function uncertain. The CDR3 has 15 amino acids. V was pared by 0 bases and J by 7 bases, with 7 bases of the junction left unmatched. The CDR3: CARSLVSSGKNEQFF. DNA of the CDR3: TGTGCCAGAAGCTTGGTTTCCAGCGGGAAGAATGAGCAGTTCTTC.

V gene TRBV28 combines with J gene TRBJ1-5; 7 positions match TRBD1. This CDR3 spans 14 amino acids. The germline V gene has CDR1 MDHEN and CDR2 SYDVKM. The V gene end was trimmed by 4 bases and the J gene end by 7 bases; junction bases not matched to a gene: 7. The CDR3 bases are TGTGCCAGCAGTTCCTCCAGGGGGGTCCAGCCCCAGCATTTT. Its protein is CASSSSRGVQPQHF.